The clone carrying this T cell receptor (beta chain) was counted between two and nine times. Its antigen is still unknown. The germline gene is not matched at one end of the junction; a read error may be the cause. The data were obtained in a study of vaccination and CD4 T cells after COVID-19. Across the study: The convalescents included six males and four females, and among them two were Hispanic while seven were Caucasian.

Germline-derived CDR1 and CDR2 are SSHAT and FNYEAQ (reference sequence). CDR3 length: 20 residues. Sequence data for DNA of cultured CD4+ T cells were generated by the Oncomine TCR Beta short-read assay. TCRdb passed the PCR reads through MiXCR, listing each CDR3 protein once. Found here are just over 15,000 distinct CDR3 sequences, under 60% of them singletons; the top ten hold 15% to 20%. Noted treatment: approximately nine-day PBMC culture with coronavirus spike peptide pools or control peptides (ViraFEST assay). This receptor was identified in a human donor who had recovered from COVID-19. The rearrangement joins TRBV7-7 to TRBJ2-3, with a weak D call TRBD2 (6 bases). The input for sequencing was CD4+ T cells from blood, cultured in vitro, taken before SARS-CoV-2 vaccination. The CDR3 here is CASSLAPPGVAGLSTDTQYF. The CDR3, as DNA: TGTGCTAGCAGCTTAGCCCCCCCGGGGGTCGCGGGTCTCAGCACAGATACGCAGTATTTT.